This is a list of T cell receptor beta chains from one sample in a study of blood T cells in healthy people across ages. From the 5' RACE reads, TCRdb called clonotypes with MiXCR, one entry per CDR3 protein. The sample holds 1.5 million or so distinct CDR3 sequences, approximately 39% seen once. The specimen sequenced was blood. Receptors originate from a woman aged 18-29 years in good health. CDR3s include the opening cysteine and the closing phenylalanine or tryptophan. The D gene is left open where the match is weak. Clone sizes are given selectively: once, few, many, or a class where the clone is expanded.

-	13	TRBV29-1	-	TRBJ1-1	CSVVWQEGSEAFF	TGCAGCGTTGTGTGGCAGGAAGGCAGTGAAGCTTTCTTT
-	14	TRBV30	-	TRBJ1-4	CAWSGWATNEKLFF	TGTGCCTGGAGTGGCTGGGCCACTAATGAAAAACTGTTTTTT
-	15	TRBV5-1	TRBD2	TRBJ2-3	CASSLERGRGNTQYF	TGCGCCAGCAGCTTGGAGCGGGGCCGCGGAAATACGCAGTATTTT
-	17	TRBV4-2	-	TRBJ2-7	CASSRETHRTGSYEQYF	TGTGCCAGCAGCCGAGAGACCCACAGGACCGGCTCCTACGAGCAGTACTTC
-	15	TRBV12-3/TRBV12-4	TRBD2	TRBJ2-3	CASSFQAGGQDTQYF	TGTGCCAGCAGTTTCCAAGCGGGGGGGCAGGATACGCAGTATTTT
-	13	TRBV2	-	TRBJ1-5	CASSEAPRQPQHF	TGTGCCAGCAGTGAAGCCCCCAGGCAGCCCCAGCATTTT
once	15	TRBV7-2	-	TRBJ2-7	CASSKNRELYHEQYF	TGTGCCAGCAGCAAAAACAGGGAACTTTACCACGAGCAGTACTTC
-	15	TRBV28	-	TRBJ2-7	CASSSSRQVRYEQYF	TGTGCCAGCAGTTCATCTCGACAGGTCCGGTACGAGCAGTACTTC
-	13	TRBV20-1	-	TRBJ2-5	CSAEDLRNNEQYF	TGCAGTGCTGAGGACTTGAGGAATAATGAGCAGTACTTC
-	15	TRBV27	-	TRBJ2-1	CASKPGWQSYNEQFF	TGTGCCAGCAAACCCGGTTGGCAGTCCTACAATGAGCAGTTCTTC
-	16	TRBV3-1	-	TRBJ2-7	CASSQEGQSSYNEQYF	TGTGCCAGCAGCCAAGAGGGGCAGAGCTCCTACAATGAGCAGTACTTC
-	15	TRBV7-2	TRBD2	TRBJ2-1	CASSLETGLVYEQFF	TGTGCCAGCAGCTTAGAAACGGGACTAGTCTATGAGCAGTTCTTC
many	15	TRBV7-7	TRBD1	TRBJ2-5	CASSLGGTVQETQYF	TGTGCTAGCAGCTTAGGTGGGACAGTCCAAGAGACCCAGTACTTC
-	15	TRBV24-1	-	TRBJ2-2	CATSPRDTDTGELFF	TGTGCCACCAGTCCCCGGGACACCGACACCGGGGAGCTGTTTTTT
-	13	TRBV4-2	-	TRBJ2-3	CASSQRLTDTQYF	TGTGCCAGCAGCCAACGTCTCACAGATACGCAGTATTTT
once	15	TRBV3-1	-	TRBJ1-1	CASSQPGGGLFEAFF	TGTGCCAGCAGCCAACCGGGCGGGGGGCTCTTTGAGGCTTTCTTT